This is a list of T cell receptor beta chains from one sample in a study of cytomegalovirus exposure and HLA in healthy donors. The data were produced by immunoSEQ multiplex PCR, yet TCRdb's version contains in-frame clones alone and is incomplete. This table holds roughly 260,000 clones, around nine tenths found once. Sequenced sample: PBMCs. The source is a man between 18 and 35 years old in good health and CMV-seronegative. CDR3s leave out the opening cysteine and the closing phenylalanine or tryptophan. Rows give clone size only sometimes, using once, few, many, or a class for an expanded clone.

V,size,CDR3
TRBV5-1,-,ASSLELEETQY
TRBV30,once,AWSHSDSYEQY
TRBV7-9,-,ASGPGANYGYT
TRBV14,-,ASSQLEGARGT
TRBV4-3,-,ASSQEFREIDGYT
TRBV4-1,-,ASSRLRDSNQPQH
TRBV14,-,ASSQEKRTQY
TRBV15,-,ATGSWETQY
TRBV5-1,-,ASSLSPDTNTEAF
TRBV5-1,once,ASSLGDTATPYGYT
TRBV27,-,ASSLGGIMNTEAF
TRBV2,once,AIQYRSGLGGYT
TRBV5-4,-,ASSLDRPYAGELF
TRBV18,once,ASSLGAAYEQY
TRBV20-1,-,SASPRYEQY
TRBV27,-,ASSLWPQGGQF
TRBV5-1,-,ASSPGQGTLIYNEQF
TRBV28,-,ASSRGTGFGGNQPQH
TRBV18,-,ASSPSSGPYEAF
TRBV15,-,ATSSDTLTTGELF
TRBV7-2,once,ATMGQANTGELF
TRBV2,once,ASKWDSLQIYGYT
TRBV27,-,ASSFETGPYNEQF
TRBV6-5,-,ASSPVNTGELF
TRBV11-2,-,ASSWDGGGTDTQY
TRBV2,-,ASPTSGAANEQY
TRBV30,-,AWERHPGYAY
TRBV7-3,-,ASSFKTGGRETQY
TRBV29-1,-,SVEDLGSGDEQF
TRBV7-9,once,ASSPKAGGRYNEQF
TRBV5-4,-,ASSTGLAGAEGEQF
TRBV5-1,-,ASSETGYYEQY
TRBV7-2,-,ASSPQPGGRNEQF
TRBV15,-,ATSSQTGALSYEQY
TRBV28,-,ASSSAPPGGETQY
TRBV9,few,ASSVALGESGNTIY
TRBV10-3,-,AISEGRTSDYEQY
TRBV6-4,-,ASSDVLASGELF